This T cell receptor (beta chain) appears in the sequencing data of a study of T cell responses to AZD1222 COVID-19 vaccine. Some clones are missing from TCRdb's copy, which holds only in-frame ones; the method was immunoSEQ multiplex PCR. This sample has about 120,000 clones, with roughly 91% found just once. V dropped 1 base and J dropped 6 bases, with 7 bases sitting between them. The CDR3 covers 13 residues. The germline gives CDR1 SEHNR, CDR2 FQNEAQ (reference sequence). The clonotype comes from an adult who received the AZD1222 COVID-19 vaccine. Sample: peripheral blood, taken 28 days after the second AZD1222 dose. The chain recombines TRBV7-9 with TRBJ1-5; unclear D gene. This CDR3 reads CASSLGAVQPQHF. The CDR3 bases are TGTGCCAGCAGCTTAGGGGCGGTTCAGCCCCAGCATTTT.